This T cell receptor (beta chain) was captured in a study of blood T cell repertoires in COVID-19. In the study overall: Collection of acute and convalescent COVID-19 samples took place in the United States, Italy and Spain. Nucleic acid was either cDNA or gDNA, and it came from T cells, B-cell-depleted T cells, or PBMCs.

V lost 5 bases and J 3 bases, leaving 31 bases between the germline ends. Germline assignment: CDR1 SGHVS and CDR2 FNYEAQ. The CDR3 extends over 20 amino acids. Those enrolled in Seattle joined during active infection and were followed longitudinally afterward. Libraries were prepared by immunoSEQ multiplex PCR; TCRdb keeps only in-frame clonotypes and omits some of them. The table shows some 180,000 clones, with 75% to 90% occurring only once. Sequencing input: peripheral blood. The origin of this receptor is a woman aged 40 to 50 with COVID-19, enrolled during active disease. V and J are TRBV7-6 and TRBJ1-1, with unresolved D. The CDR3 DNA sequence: TGTGCCAGCAGCCAAAACTTAAATCCCCGACTGATACCCGGGGACACTGAAGCTTTCTTT. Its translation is CASSQNLNPRLIPGDTEAFF.